One and the same sample provided the 8 T cell receptor beta chains below, sequenced in a study of T cell repertoires in cytomegalovirus infection. In TCRdb, the reads were re-called with MiXCR into one record per CDR3 protein. The sample yields just over 450,000 distinct CDR3 sequences, approximately 46% seen once. Their recognized antigens are unknown. Source: cultured PBMCs, taken from culture after CMV antigen stimulation. These receptors all come from a human donor in good health (CMV status not recorded). Some clones in this sample may be carry-over from other donors' samples.

J is TRBJ1-5 and V is TRBV7-8; D gene uncertain. Trimming pared 1 base from V and 0 bases from J, leaving 22 bases between. The CDR3 extends over 20 amino acids. Germline assignment: CDR1 SGHVS and CDR2 FQNEAQ. CDR3 sequence: CASSLGTRVLFSGSNQPQHF. CDR3 coding DNA: TGTGCCAGCAGCTTAGGGACGAGGGTTCTTTTTTCGGGTAGCAATCAGCCCCAGCATTTT.

This rearrangement joins TRBV7-2 to TRBJ2-5, with TRBD2 identical over 11 bases. V lost 1 base, J lost 2 bases, and 3 bases stayed unmatched. Germline CDR1 and CDR2: SGHTA and FQGNSA. The CDR3 runs to 16 residues. The CDR3 DNA reads TGTGCCAGCAGCTTAGAAGGGACTAGCGGACAAGAGACCCAGTACTTC. Residues: CASSLEGTSGQETQYF. Full variable domain (rest looked up from reference TRBV7-2 and TRBJ2-5): GAGVSQSPSNKVTEKGKDVELRCDPISGHTALYWYRQSLGQGLEFLIYFQGNSAPDKSGLPSDRFSAERTGGSVSTLTIQRTQQEDSAVYLCASSLEGTSGQETQYFGPGTRLLVL.

This clonotype has just a few counts. The chain combines TRBV24-1 with TRBJ2-7; 7 bases map to TRBD1. The J segment lost 0 bases and the V segment lost 7 bases, leaving 2 bases of the junction unmatched. The CDR3 runs to 13 residues. Germline V gives CDR1 KGHDR, CDR2 SFDVKD. The CDR3 DNA reads as TGTGCCACCAGGGGGGACAGCTCCTACGAGCAGTACTTC. It translates to CATRGDSSYEQYF.

This chain joins TRBV14 and TRBJ1-1, with unresolved D. The germline V gene has CDR1 SGHDN and CDR2 FVKESK. This CDR3 region has 14 residues. Trimming shortened V by 0 bases and J by 7 bases, and 12 bases separated the two germline ends. CDR3 nucleotides: TGTGCCAGCAGCCAAGATCGGTGGGCCTTTGAAGCTTTCTTT. Its translation is CASSQDRWAFEAFF.

V usage is TRBV20-1 and J usage is TRBJ2-1; 8 bases align to TRBD2. This CDR3 has 14 residues. The germline V gene has CDR1 DFQATT and CDR2 SNEGSKA (reference sequence). The V gene end was trimmed by 4 bases and the J gene end by 5 bases; junction bases not matched to a gene: 7. The CDR3, as DNA: TGCAGTGCTACGTTAGCGGGACATAACAATGAGCAGTTCTTC. Encoded protein: CSATLAGHNNEQFF.

This clonotype was seen a handful of times. The CDR3 bases are TGTGCCACCTCGGACAGGGGGCTTATCTCCTCTGGAAACACCATATATTTT. This codes for CATSDRGLISSGNTIYF. This rearrangement joins TRBV19 to TRBJ1-3; the match to TRBD1 covers 11 bases. Germline V gene data show CDR1 as LNHDA and CDR2 as SQIVND (reference sequence). V lost 10 bases and J lost 0; bases outside the gene matches: 11. CDR3 size: 17 residues.

The V and J genes are TRBV3-1 and TRBJ2-1; 14 bases match TRBD2. Germline loops: CDR1 LGHDT, CDR2 YNNKEL (reference sequence). The V segment lost 3 bases and the J segment 10 bases; nucleotides outside the gene matches: 5. The CDR3 sequence is 15 residues long. Here the CDR3 DNA reads TGTGCCAGCAGCCAGACTAGCGGGGGGGCCGGGGAGCAGTTCTTC. It is translated as CASSQTSGGAGEQFF.

In its sample, this clonotype was seen a few times. The chain joins TRBV7-9 to TRBJ2-2, with D unresolved. The germline V gene encodes CDR1 SEHNR and CDR2 FQNEAQ (reference sequence). The CDR3 consists of 17 residues. Trimming took off 5 bases at V and 4 bases at J, with 20 bases between the two ends. CDR3 in DNA: TGTGCCAGCAGCCCCCTCGGCGCCCCCTCGGGCACCGGGGAGCTGTTTTTT. Amino acid sequence: CASSPLGAPSGTGELFF.